A single sample is the source of the 25 T cell receptor delta chains below, sequenced in a study of γδ T cells in repeated Plasmodium falciparum infection. TCRdb reprocessed the multiplex PCR reads using CATT. The data show tens of thousands of delta-chain clones, with over 0.9% seen just once and roughly 9.5% held by the top ten. Bulk repertoires came from Vgamma9/Vdelta2+ or Vdelta2-negative gammadelta T cells flow-sorted from PBMC. The specimen sequenced was gamma-delta T cells from blood. These receptors all stem from a pool of human donors (malaria-infected and uninfected, not separated).

This clone turned up a few times. Given a far larger clone just one base away, this is likely a sequencing read error. Other DNA sequences within the sample encode an identical CDR3. DNA of the CDR3: TGTGCTCTTGGGGAGTCACACCTCGTCCGAGGGATATCGGGTAAACTCATCTTT. It translates to CALGESHLVRGISGKLIF. This chain uses TRDV1 with TRDJ1; tentative D call: TRDD3 (6 bases). The CDR3 covers 18 residues. With 3 bases removed from V and 7 bases from J, the gap between germline ends came to 27 bases. The germline gives CDR1 TSWWSYY, CDR2 QGS.

On this clone itself: This likely traces to a read error, being one base from a far larger clone. This CDR3 is also generated by other DNA sequences in the sample. The CDR3 reads CACDGTGGRSWDTRQMFF. DNA of the CDR3: TGCGCCTGTGATGGTACTGGGGGCCGCTCCTGGGACACCCGACAGATGTTTTTC. The chain recombines TRDV2 with TRDJ3; 8 bases are a match to TRDD3. No J segment appears in TCRdb, so it was assigned here by matching the sequence to germline. The length of the CDR3 is 18 residues. CDR1 is GEAIGNYY, CDR2 EKD, per germline.

This clone has a handful of counts. Sequence at one end of the junction differs from germline and may be a read error. The chain joins TRDV1 to TRDJ1; a possible D gene is TRDD3 (5 bases). The J gene was missing in TCRdb and was found by matching the end of the DNA to germline. This CDR3 is built from 14 residues. Germline V gives CDR1 TSWWSYY, CDR2 QGS. The CDR3 DNA reads as TGTGCTCTTGGGTTCGCTCATTGGACGGATAGACTCATCTTT. Its protein is CALGFAHWTDRLIF.

This clone occurred a few times. This DNA's translation differs at residue 11 from TCRdb's protein, which comes from a much larger clone; a read error is likely, and the protein shown is translated from the DNA. V usage is TRDV1 and J usage is TRDJ1; 9 positions agree with TRDD3. CDR1 TSWWSYY and CDR2 QGS come from the germline V gene. Trimming at V came to 6 bases and at J to 1 base, leaving 27 bases not matched to a gene. This CDR3 comprises 22 residues. CDR3 sequence reads: CALGCRSYFKLWGIPATDKLIF. DNA for the CDR3: TGTGCTCTTGGATGCCGTTCCTACTTTAAACTCTGGGGGATTCCGGCCACCGATAAACTCATCTTT.

About this clone itself: This likely traces to a read error, being one base from a far larger clone. The sample contains more than one DNA sequence encoding this CDR3. The rearrangement links TRDV2 to TRDJ1, with 7 bases aligning to TRDD3. As TCRdb names no J gene, one was assigned here on the basis of a DNA match to germline. There are 18 residues in the CDR3. With 1 base clipped from V and 8 bases from J, the junction kept 21 bases outside the gene matches. The germline CDR1 and CDR2 sequences are GEAIGNYY and EKD. The CDR3 region is CACDTIGGVKKEIDKLIF. The CDR3 nucleotides are TGTGCCTGTGACACGATTGGGGGAGTCAAAAAAGAAATCGACAAACTCATCTTT.

Concerning this clone: The TCRdb protein comes from a much larger clone and disagrees with this DNA's translation at residue 15, likely due to a read error; the protein given here is derived from the DNA. The V gene is listed as TRDV1; no J gene was called. Germline V gives CDR1 TSWWSYY, CDR2 QGS. CDR3 length equals 17 residues. CDR3 in amino acids: CALGERKGEPRTDKPIF. The CDR3 nucleotides are TGTGCTCTTGGGGAAAGGAAGGGCGAGCCCAGGACCGATAAACCCATCTTT.

Note on this clone: The amino acid sequence in TCRdb belongs to a much larger clone and departs from this DNA's translation at residue 14, likely a sequencing read error; the sequence shown is translated from the DNA. The rearrangement links TRDV1 to TRDJ1, with D perhaps TRDD2 (5 bases). CDR3 length equals 22 residues. Germline V gene data show CDR1 as TSWWSYY and CDR2 as QGS. V was shortened by 3 bases and J by 1 base, with 33 bases between the two germline ends. CDR3 protein: CALGDYHRPTYDWAGATDKLIF. CDR3 in DNA: TGTGCTCTTGGGGACTACCACCGCCCTACGTACGATTGGGCGGGCGCCACCGATAAACTCATCTTT.

A note on this clone: The TCRdb protein comes from a much larger clone and disagrees with this DNA's translation at residue 13, likely due to a read error; the protein given here is derived from the DNA. This chain joins TRDV2 and TRDJ1; 10 bases are shared with TRDD3. TCRdb offers no J gene call, so here the DNA was matched to germline to obtain one. The CDR3 spans 21 residues. Germline CDR1 reads GEAIGNYY; CDR2 reads EKD. J was trimmed by 0 bases and V by 0 bases; bases with no gene match: 18. DNA for the CDR3: TGTGCCTGTGACACCATCCTCGTCGGGGGATACGCGGTGGAGTACACCGATAAACTCATCTTT. This sequence encodes CACDTILVGGYAVEYTDKLIF.

This clone was recorded many times. V and J are TRDV1 and TRDJ1; 10 nucleotides line up with TRDD3. CDR1 and CDR2 (germline): TSWWSYY, QGS. V gave up 7 bases and J gave up 10 bases; unmatched junction bases: 12. This CDR3 is 14 amino acids long. As DNA, the CDR3 is TGTGCTCTTGTACCCCGTCTGGGGGATAAAGGACTCATCTTT. This codes for CALVPRLGDKGLIF.

Turning to this clone: The protein TCRdb lists belongs to a much larger clone and differs from this DNA's translation at residue 13, which points to a read error; the protein shown is made from the DNA. The chain carries TRDV1 and TRDJ1; TRDD3 aligns across 10 bases. The J gene is absent in TCRdb and was assigned here via DNA matching to germline. Per the germline V gene, CDR1 is TSWWSYY and CDR2 is QGS. The CDR3 length is 27 residues. J was trimmed by 4 bases and V by 3 bases; bases with no gene match: 41. CDR3 sequence (DNA): TGTGCTCTTGGGGACACCACCTCCAACGATAGTACCCACCTCTTCTCCTACTGGGGGATGTTGGGCGATAAACTCATCTTT. It specifies CALGDTTSNDSTHLFSYWGMLGDKLIF.

Notes on this clone: The amino acid sequence in TCRdb belongs to a much larger clone and departs from this DNA's translation at residue 4, likely a sequencing read error; the sequence shown is translated from the DNA. This chain joins TRDV1 and TRDJ1, with 10 bases aligning to TRDD3. The J gene, absent from TCRdb, was called here by matching the DNA to germline. Per germline, CDR1 TSWWSYY and CDR2 QGS. The CDR3 runs 25 residues. Unmatched junction bases numbered 37, after V lost 7 bases and J lost 2 bases. The CDR3 nucleotides are TGTGCTCTTGAGGACTCTCCTACAACGGAACCCCAACCCCGTACTGGGGGATTACCAACCGATAAACTCATCTTT. The encoded protein is CALEDSPTTEPQPRTGGLPTDKLIF.

The rearrangement uses TRDV2 and TRDJ1, with 10 bases lining up with TRDD3. No J gene was available from TCRdb, and it was assigned here by a germline match of the DNA. The CDR3 has 19 amino acids. Germline V gene sequence: CDR1 GEAIGNYY, CDR2 EKD. J was trimmed by 0 bases and V by 0 bases; bases with no gene match: 12. The CDR3 loop is CACDTVGSTGGSDTDKLIF. Here the CDR3 DNA reads TGTGCCTGTGACACCGTGGGAAGTACTGGGGGATCGGACACCGATAAACTCATCTTT.

This clone was recorded many times. One base separates it from a far larger clone, so it is likely a read error. This same CDR3 is encoded by further DNA sequences in the sample. The rearrangement joins TRDV2 to TRDJ1; a possible D gene is TRDD3 (5 bases). The J gene was not available in TCRdb and was assigned here by matching the DNA to germline segments. The germline V gene has CDR1 GEAIGNYY and CDR2 EKD. This CDR3 contains 17 residues. This chain's CDR3 is CACDTVGGPLYTDKLIF. The CDR3 bases are TGCGCCTGTGACACCGTCGGGGGTCCCCTCTACACCGATAAACTCATCTTT.

This clone came up a few times. This is likely an artifact of a read error, given a far larger clone one base away. The same CDR3 can be traced to other DNA sequences in this sample. This chain joins TRDV1 and TRDJ1; the match to TRDD3 covers 10 bases. The V gene end was trimmed by 7 bases and the J gene end by 0 bases; junction bases not matched to a gene: 20. The CDR3 runs 20 residues. The V gene's germline CDR1 is TSWWSYY and CDR2 QGS. CDR3 protein: CALVNLHRTGGWDNTDKLIF. The CDR3 DNA reads TGTGCTCTTGTTAACCTTCACCGCACTGGGGGATGGGATAACACCGATAAACTCATCTTT.

With regard to this clone: The mismatch at residue 7 between this DNA's translation and the TCRdb protein of a much larger clone likely reflects a read error; the protein shown is translated from the DNA. V is TRDV2 and J is TRDJ1, with D unresolved. TCRdb does not report a J gene; here it was assigned by matching the DNA to germline references. Germline CDR1 is GEAIGNYY and CDR2 is EKD. The CDR3 totals 13 residues. Trimming took off 2 bases at V and 4 bases at J, with 10 bases between the two ends. CDR3 residues: CACDSVEVDKLIF. CDR3 coding DNA: TGTGCCTGTGACAGTGTAGAAGTCGATAAACTCATCTTT.

This clone was counted only a few times. TCRdb assigns this DNA the protein of a much larger clone, which departs from its translation at residue 14; this likely reflects a read error, and the protein shown comes from translating the DNA. V and J are TRDV2 and TRDJ1; D is uncertain. CDR3 length: 16 amino acids. CDR1 and CDR2 from the germline V gene are GEAIGNYY and EKD. The CDR3 sequence: CACDIREKRDTDKHIF. CDR3 nucleotides: TGTGCCTGTGACATTAGGGAAAAAAGGGACACCGATAAACACATCTTT.

Of note for this clone: This DNA's translation and the protein TCRdb lists, from a much larger clone, do not match at residue 16, likely due to a read error; the protein shown is translated from the DNA. The J gene has no call, while the V gene is TRDV2; the table gives TRDD3 as D, unverified against the DNA. CDR1 and CDR2 from the germline V gene are GEAIGNYY and EKD. The CDR3 runs to 18 residues. The CDR3 DNA reads TGTGCCTGTGACACCGTCCTAAGAGGGGCCGCGTACACCGATAAATTCATCTTT. It is translated as CACDTVLRGAAYTDKFIF.

Many counts were recorded for this clone. For this DNA, TCRdb reports the protein of a much larger clone, which diverges at residue 17, most likely from a read error; the protein presented here is translated directly from the DNA. This chain uses TRAV38-2/DV8 with TRDJ1, with 9 nucleotides matching TRDD2. This CDR3 has 20 residues. Germline CDR1 TSESDYY, CDR2 QEAYKQQN. CDR3 region: CAYLPSYKGINIVYTDRLIF. The CDR3 coding sequence is TGTGCTTATTTACCTTCCTACAAGGGAATAAATATTGTCTACACCGATAGACTCATCTTT.

The sample holds a few counts of this clone. A far more abundant clone sits one base away, making this likely a read error. The identical CDR3 is also encoded by other nucleotide sequences in the sample. V gene TRDV2 combines with J gene TRDJ2; 8 nucleotides align to TRDD3. The J gene is not listed in TCRdb, so it was assigned here from a DNA match to germline. The germline V gene has CDR1 GEAIGNYY and CDR2 EKD. J gave up 11 bases and V 0 bases, and 13 bases lay outside the gene matches. The CDR3 has 16 amino acids. The CDR3 DNA reads TGTGCCTGTGACACCGTTTTGCCTGGGGGACTAGCGCAACTCTTCTTT. This encodes CACDTVLPGGLAQLFF.

This clone was detected a few times. This likely reflects a read error, since a far larger clone is one base away. Within the sample, other DNA sequences also encode this same CDR3. This chain links TRDV2 with TRDJ1; 12 positions agree with TRDD3. Here the J gene was assigned by germline matching of the DNA, as TCRdb has none. The CDR3 spans 19 residues. Germline values: CDR1 GEAIGNYY, CDR2 EKD. The J segment lost 8 bases and the V segment lost 0 bases, leaving 18 bases of the junction unmatched. The CDR3 DNA reads TGTGCCTGTGACACCGTACTGGGGGATACCATCAATACCTTCCCCAAACTCATCTTT. This translates into CACDTVLGDTINTFPKLIF.

Only a few counts were recorded for this clone. Since a far larger clone is one base different, this is likely a read error. Distinct nucleotide sequences in the sample also encode this CDR3. This rearrangement joins TRDV2 to TRDJ1; 13 bases fit TRDD3. As TCRdb names no J gene, one was assigned here on the basis of a DNA match to germline. This CDR3 contains 18 residues. V dropped 0 bases and J dropped 5; count of bases not matched to a gene: 11. CDR1 and CDR2 from the germline V gene are GEAIGNYY and EKD. In DNA, the CDR3 is TGTGCCTGTGACACCGGGAAGTTACTGGGGGATACGCCTGATAAACTCATCTTT. Encoded protein: CACDTGKLLGDTPDKLIF.

This clone showed up just a few times. With a far larger clone one base away, a read error is the likely cause. Other DNA sequences within the sample encode an identical CDR3. V gene TRDV1 combines with J gene TRDJ1, with 10 bases matching TRDD3. Matching the DNA to germline supplied the J gene, which TCRdb does not give. Germline values: CDR1 TSWWSYY, CDR2 QGS. This CDR3 region has 22 residues. The CDR3 DNA sequence: TGTGCCCTTGGCCTACTTCCTATTCGATACTGGGGGATGATAGGTTACACCGATAAACTCATCTTT. Its protein is CALGLLPIRYWGMIGYTDKLIF.

This clone was counted only a few times. The protein in TCRdb stems from a much larger clone and differs at residue 10 from this DNA's translation, likely a read error; here the protein is translated from the DNA. This chain uses TRDV1 with TRDJ1, with a possible D match to TRDD3 (5 bases). Deletions cut 1 base from V and 10 bases from J, with 13 bases between. The CDR3 extends over 13 amino acids. CDR1 and CDR2 (germline): TSWWSYY, QGS. This CDR3 is CALGERSPGRLIF. CDR3 nucleotides: TGTGCTCTTGGGGAACGATCCCCGGGGAGACTCATCTTT.

The table lists this clone with many counts. The chain carries TRDV1 and TRDJ1; no definite D call. This CDR3 is 15 amino acids long. V lost 3 bases and J lost 0, with 11 bases in between. Germline loops: CDR1 TSWWSYY, CDR2 QGS. The CDR3 spells CALGDPALYTDKLIF. DNA of the CDR3: TGTGCTCTTGGGGACCCCGCTTTGTACACCGATAAACTCATCTTT.

This clone turned up a few times. This DNA translates differently at residue 3 from the TCRdb protein, which is that of a much larger clone; a read error is likely, and the protein shown is the DNA's own translation. The chain combines TRDV2 with TRDJ1; 9 nucleotides align to TRDD3. The J gene, not given by TCRdb, was assigned here from a germline match of the nucleotide sequence. CDR3 length: 21 residues. In germline, CDR1 is GEAIGNYY, CDR2 EKD. The CDR3 loop reads CARDTLKSGDTGLIHTDKLIF. Here the CDR3 DNA reads TGTGCCCGTGACACCTTAAAATCGGGGGATACTGGCCTCATACACACCGATAAACTCATCTTT.